The 12 T cell receptor beta chains below come from one sample, sequenced in a study of regulatory T cells in long-lasting Graves disease. HTBI primers from iRepertoire and Arm-PCR of CDR3 regions yielded the TCR beta libraries. TCRdb recomputed calls from the multiplex PCR reads with MiXCR, one row per CDR3 protein. The profile shows 650,000 to 850,000 distinct CDR3 sequences, around 32% of them singletons. Time point noted: persistent/refractory GD, antithyroid drugs over 5 years with positive TRAb. Researchers made the TCR library from RNA that was extracted from PBMCs. Sequencing was performed on peripheral blood mononuclear cells (PBMCs), taken when the disease was refractory, from a patient treated with antithyroid drugs. The receptors were sampled from a female donor with Graves disease.

The chain uses TRBV27 and TRBJ1-2; weak D call: TRBD1 (6 bases). Germline V gene data show CDR1 as MNHEY and CDR2 as SMNVEV (reference sequence). This CDR3 contains 13 residues. The germline V and J ends were trimmed by 6 bases and 4 bases, with 12 bases remaining between them. CDR3 region: CASRRQVGYGYTF. Here the CDR3 DNA reads TGTGCCAGCAGGCGACAGGTCGGCTATGGCTACACCTTC.

This clonotype was picked up many times. The chain uses TRBV2 and TRBJ2-7, with D hard to call. The CDR3 totals 12 residues. Deletions cut 6 bases from V and 4 bases from J, with 10 bases between. Looked up from germline, CDR1 is SNHLY and CDR2 is FYNNEI. In DNA form, the CDR3 reads TGTGCCAGCAGCCGCGACTGGTACGAGCAGTACTTC. Protein product: CASSRDWYEQYF.

This clonotype has just a few counts. Compared with germline, one end of the junction differs, possibly owing to a read error. The gene calls are TRBV9 and TRBJ1-1; D ambiguous. The CDR3 runs to 15 residues. Per germline, CDR1 SGDLS and CDR2 YYNGEE. For the CDR3, the DNA is TGTGCCAGCAGTGTAGACGGACGAGGCAACACTGAAGCTTTCTTT. It yields the protein CASSVDGRGNTEAFF.

There are many counts of this clonotype. This chain uses TRBV28 with TRBJ1-6; D may be TRBD1 (5 bases). Trimming shortened V by 3 bases and J by 9 bases, and 18 bases separated the two germline ends. The CDR3 is 16 residues long. From germline, CDR1 is MDHEN and CDR2 SYDVKM. The CDR3 coding sequence is TGTGCCAGCAGTTTCCGGGTGGGGCCCTCCGGTTCACCCCTCCACTTT. Residues: CASSFRVGPSGSPLHF.

The chain uses TRBV6-1 and TRBJ2-7; D perhaps matches TRBD1 (7 bases). V lost 7 bases, J lost 3 bases, and 16 bases lay in between. CDR1 and CDR2 from the germline V gene are MNHNS and SASEGT. The CDR3 spans 14 residues. The CDR3 is CASKGASVYYEQYF. CDR3 nucleotides: TGTGCCAGCAAGGGGGCTAGCGTGTACTACGAGCAGTACTTC.

The chain recombines TRBV12-3 or TRBV12-4 with TRBJ2-7, with D perhaps given as TRBD1 or TRBD2 (5 bases each). V was shortened by 6 bases and J by 6 bases, with 12 bases between the two germline ends. The CDR3 has 12 residues. CDR3 sequence reads: CASSHGTSEQYF. CDR3 nucleotides: TGTGCCAGCAGCCACGGGACGTCCGAGCAGTACTTC.

This clonotype has only a few counts. V and J are TRBV5-1 and TRBJ1-4, with D hard to call. Per the germline V gene, CDR1 is SGHRS and CDR2 is YFSETQ. The CDR3 spans 15 residues. The ends were cut back, 4 bases at V and 4 bases at J, with 14 bases in the middle. DNA of the CDR3: TGCGCCAGCAGCCTGGCTGGTCCTGGTAATGAAAAACTGTTTTTT. Encoded protein: CASSLAGPGNEKLFF.

This clonotype was seen a handful of times. The CDR3 region is CASSFYGRGDPYGYTF. Here the CDR3 DNA reads TGTGCCAGCAGTTTCTATGGGAGGGGGGACCCCTATGGCTACACCTTC. The gene calls are TRBV12-3 or TRBV12-4 and TRBJ1-2, with D maybe TRBD1 (6 bases). Trimming pared 3 bases from V and 4 bases from J, leaving 18 bases between. The CDR3 runs to 16 residues.

This clonotype was detected a few times. DNA for the CDR3: TGTGCCAGCAGCCAAGCGAACAGGGGGTACGAGCAGTACTTC. This sequence encodes CASSQANRGYEQYF. V gene TRBV14 combines with J gene TRBJ2-5, with 8 bases fitting TRBD1. The assigned J gene may be wrong: the sequence end matches TRBJ2-7 better. The CDR3 has 14 residues. Looked up from germline, CDR1 is SGHDN and CDR2 is FVKESK.

This clonotype occurred many times. In DNA form, the CDR3 reads TGTGCCAGCAACCGGGACAGCTCCTACGAGCAGTACTTC. This encodes CASNRDSSYEQYF. The V and J genes are TRBV2 and TRBJ2-7, with TRBD1 identical over 7 bases. Germline V CDR1 and CDR2: SNHLY, FYNNEI. The V and J ends lost 7 bases and 0 bases, in that order; junction bases with no gene match: 3. This CDR3 is 13 amino acids long.

This chain uses TRBV3-1 with TRBJ1-2; tentatively, D is TRBD1 (5 bases). The CDR3 extends over 14 amino acids. Germline V CDR1 and CDR2: LGHDT, YNNKEL (reference sequence). Trimming removed 5 bases from V and 8 bases from J, with 18 bases in between. CDR3 sequence: CASSFLRQGGGYTF. The CDR3 nucleotides read TGTGCCAGCAGCTTTTTGAGGCAGGGCGGGGGCTACACCTTC.

Only a few counts were recorded for this clonotype. The chain joins TRBV12-3 or TRBV12-4 to TRBJ1-4; the D gene is possibly TRBD1 (6 bases). This CDR3 spans 14 amino acids. Trimming left V 9 bases short and J 4 bases short, with 15 bases between. CDR3 sequence reads: CASEKGGYNEKLFF. The CDR3 bases are TGTGCCAGTGAAAAAGGGGGGTATAATGAAAAACTGTTTTTT.